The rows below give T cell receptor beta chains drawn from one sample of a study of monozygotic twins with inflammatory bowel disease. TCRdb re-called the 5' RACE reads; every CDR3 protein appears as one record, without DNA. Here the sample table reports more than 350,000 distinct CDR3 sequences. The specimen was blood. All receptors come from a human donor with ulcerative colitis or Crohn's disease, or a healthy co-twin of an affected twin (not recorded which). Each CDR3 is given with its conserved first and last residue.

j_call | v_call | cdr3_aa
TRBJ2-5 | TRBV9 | CASSEGGQQETQYF
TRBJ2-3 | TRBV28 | CASSLTILAGGTDTQYF
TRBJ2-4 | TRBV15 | CATRAGESRIQYF
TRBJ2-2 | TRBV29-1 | CSATGAGELFF
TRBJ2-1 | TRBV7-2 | CASFVSVDEQFF
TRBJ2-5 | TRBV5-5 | CASSLGVREGSRDF
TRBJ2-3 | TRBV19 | CASSVQASTDTQYF
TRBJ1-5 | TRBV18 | CASSPSGTWQPQHF
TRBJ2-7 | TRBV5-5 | CASSVTVTIPFYEQYF
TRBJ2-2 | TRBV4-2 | CASREEGGYTGELFF
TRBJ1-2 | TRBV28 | CAISGVGYGYTF
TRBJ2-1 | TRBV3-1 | CASSQPGQGVNEQFF
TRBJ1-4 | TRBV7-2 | CASSSTGGREKLFF
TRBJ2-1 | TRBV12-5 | CASGFPPRTMVSEQFF
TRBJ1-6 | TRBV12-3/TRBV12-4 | CASSTGTVGSPLHF
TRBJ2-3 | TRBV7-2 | CASSLFADTQYF
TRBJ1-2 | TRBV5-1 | CASSLDAGLPGYTF
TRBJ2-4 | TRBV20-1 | CSARVTQLAKNIQYF
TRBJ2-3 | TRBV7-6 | CASSTRPGLGGTDTQYF
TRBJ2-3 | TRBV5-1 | CASSLYGGGTDTQYF
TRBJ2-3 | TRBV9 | CASSVGMGLAGGDTQYF
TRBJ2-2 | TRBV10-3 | CAISAGPGTGELFF
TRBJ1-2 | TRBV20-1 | CSARAEAAAANYGYTF
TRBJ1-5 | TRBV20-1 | CSARTGERGNQPQHF
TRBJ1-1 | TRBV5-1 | CASSLQGYNTEAFF
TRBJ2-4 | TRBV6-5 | CASSSKTSGRGNIQYF
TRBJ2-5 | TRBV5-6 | CASSKRGGRETQYF
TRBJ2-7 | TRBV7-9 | CASSASDRLDYEQYF
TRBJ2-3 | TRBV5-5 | CASSSVGQYTDTQYF
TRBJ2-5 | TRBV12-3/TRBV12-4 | CASTPRPSDQETQYF
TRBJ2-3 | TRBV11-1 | CASTLRDLAGTDTQYF
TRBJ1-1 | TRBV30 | CAWRTVFEGASEAFF
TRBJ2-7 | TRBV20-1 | CSASLLSPGHFYEQYF